This T cell receptor (beta chain) comes out of a study of T cell changes during pregnancy in multiple sclerosis (dated by TCRdb to about 2019). Regarding the complete study: Changes in the T cell repertoire over the course of pregnancy were examined in this study in women with multiple sclerosis.

From the cysteine up to the phenylalanine, the CDR3 has a length of 14 residues. The read is trimmed to its CDR3 DNA, 42 bases read in frame from base 1. CDR1 and CDR2 are drawn from the germline V gene: SGHTA, FQGNSA. The junction shows trimming of 7 bases on V and 8 bases on J, plus 18 bases between the germline ends. Remarks on this clone: Its antigen remains unidentified. Base qualities were left out, and no much larger clone turns up one base away.

Library prep was done by the immunoSEQ multiplex PCR assay. Held by TCRdb, this immuneACCESS table contains in-frame sequences only and omits some clones. Under half of the omission traces to an unresolved V gene where checked; the cause of the rest is unknown. In all, the sample holds some 77,000 clones, and about 92% of those were seen once. The leading ten clones occupy around 0.2% of the sample. The sample here was CD4+ T cells from peripheral blood mononuclear cells, taken before pregnancy. The V gene is TRBV7-2 and the J gene is TRBJ1-3, with the D gene uncertain. The clonotype originates from a female donor with multiple sclerosis, enrolled in a pregnancy study. The CDR3 protein is CASIPSAGGHTIYF. The DNA sequence follows: TGTGCCAGCATCCCGTCCGCTGGCGGTCACACCATATATTTT.